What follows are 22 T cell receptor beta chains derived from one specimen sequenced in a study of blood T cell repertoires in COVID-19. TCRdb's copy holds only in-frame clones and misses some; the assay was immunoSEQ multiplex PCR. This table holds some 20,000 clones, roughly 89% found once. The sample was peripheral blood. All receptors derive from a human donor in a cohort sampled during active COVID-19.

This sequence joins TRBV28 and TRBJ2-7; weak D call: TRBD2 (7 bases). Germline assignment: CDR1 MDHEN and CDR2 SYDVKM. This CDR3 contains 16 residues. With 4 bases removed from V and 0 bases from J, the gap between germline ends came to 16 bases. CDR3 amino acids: CASSSMGGGSSYEQYF. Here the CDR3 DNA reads TGTGCCAGCAGTTCCATGGGGGGCGGGAGCTCCTACGAGCAGTACTTC.

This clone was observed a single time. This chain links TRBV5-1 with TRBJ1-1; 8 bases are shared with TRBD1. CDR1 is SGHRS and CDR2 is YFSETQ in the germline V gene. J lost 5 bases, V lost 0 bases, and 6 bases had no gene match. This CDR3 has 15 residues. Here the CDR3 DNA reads TGCGCCAGCAGCTTGGCGACAGGGGCGGGAACTGAAGCTTTCTTT. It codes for CASSLATGAGTEAFF.

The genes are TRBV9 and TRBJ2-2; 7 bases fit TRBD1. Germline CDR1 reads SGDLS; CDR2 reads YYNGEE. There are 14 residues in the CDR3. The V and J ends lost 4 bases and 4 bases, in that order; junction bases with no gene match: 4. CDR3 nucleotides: TGTGCCAGCAGCCCCAACAGGGGCACCGGGGAGCTGTTTTTT. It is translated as CASSPNRGTGELFF.

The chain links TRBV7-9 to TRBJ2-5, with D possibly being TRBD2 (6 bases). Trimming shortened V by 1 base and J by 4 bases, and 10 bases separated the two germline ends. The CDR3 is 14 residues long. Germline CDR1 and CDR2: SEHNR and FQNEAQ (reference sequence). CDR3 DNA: TGTGCCAGCAGCTTAGAGGGAGGTTTAGAGACCCAGTACTTC. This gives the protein CASSLEGGLETQYF.

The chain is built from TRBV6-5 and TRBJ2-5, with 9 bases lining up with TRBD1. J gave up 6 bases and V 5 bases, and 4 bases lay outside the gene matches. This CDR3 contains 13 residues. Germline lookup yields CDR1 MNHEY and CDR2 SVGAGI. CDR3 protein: CASSLDRGQTQYF. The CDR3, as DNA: TGTGCCAGCAGTCTGGACAGGGGTCAGACCCAGTACTTC.

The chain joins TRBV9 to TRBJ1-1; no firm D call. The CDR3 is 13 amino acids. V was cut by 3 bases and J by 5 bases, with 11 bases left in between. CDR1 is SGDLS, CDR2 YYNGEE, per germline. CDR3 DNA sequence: TGTGCCAGCAGCGCCCCCGAGGAAACTGAAGCTTTCTTT. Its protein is CASSAPEETEAFF.

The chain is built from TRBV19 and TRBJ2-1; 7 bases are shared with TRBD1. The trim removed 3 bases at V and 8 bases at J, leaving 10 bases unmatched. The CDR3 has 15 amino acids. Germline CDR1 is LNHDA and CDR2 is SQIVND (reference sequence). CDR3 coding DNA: TGTGCCAGTAGTATCAACAGGGGACAGAGAGATGAGCAGTTCTTC. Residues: CASSINRGQRDEQFF.

In DNA, the CDR3 is TGTGCCAGCAGCTTAACGGGAGCCAATGAGCAGTTCTTC. As protein: CASSLTGANEQFF. J is TRBJ2-1 and V is TRBV7-9; weak D call: TRBD2 (6 bases). The CDR3 runs 13 residues. Between the trimmed V and J ends, which lost 2 bases and 6 bases, there was a span of 8 bases. Per the germline V gene, CDR1 is SEHNR and CDR2 is FQNEAQ (reference sequence).

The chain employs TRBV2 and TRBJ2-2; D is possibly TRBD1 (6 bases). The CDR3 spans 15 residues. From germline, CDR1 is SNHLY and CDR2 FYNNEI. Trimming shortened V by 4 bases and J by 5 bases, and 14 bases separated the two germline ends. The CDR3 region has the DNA TGTGCCAGCAGTGGATCTCTAGGGGGAACCGGGGAGCTGTTTTTT. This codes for CASSGSLGGTGELFF.

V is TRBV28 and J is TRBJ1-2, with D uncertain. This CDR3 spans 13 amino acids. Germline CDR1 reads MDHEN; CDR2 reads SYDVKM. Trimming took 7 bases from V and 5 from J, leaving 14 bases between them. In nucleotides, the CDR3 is TGTGCCAGCACTATCGGGGTTCGGTATGGCTACACCTTC. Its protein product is CASTIGVRYGYTF.

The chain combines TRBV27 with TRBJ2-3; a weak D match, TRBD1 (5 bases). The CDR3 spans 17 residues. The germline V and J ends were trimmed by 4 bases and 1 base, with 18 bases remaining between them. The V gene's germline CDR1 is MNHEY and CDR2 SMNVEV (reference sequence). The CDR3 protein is CASSSYGYQGGTDTQYF. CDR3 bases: TGTGCCAGCAGTTCCTACGGATATCAAGGGGGCACAGATACGCAGTATTTT.

The CDR3 sequence: CASSFLNTGELFF. CDR3 bases: TGTGCCAGCAGTTTCCTGAACACCGGGGAGCTGTTTTTT. The V call is TRBV27, the J call TRBJ2-2; the D is unclear. With 3 bases removed from V and 1 base from J, the gap between germline ends came to 3 bases. This CDR3 spans 13 amino acids. Germline V gives CDR1 MNHEY, CDR2 SMNVEV (reference sequence).

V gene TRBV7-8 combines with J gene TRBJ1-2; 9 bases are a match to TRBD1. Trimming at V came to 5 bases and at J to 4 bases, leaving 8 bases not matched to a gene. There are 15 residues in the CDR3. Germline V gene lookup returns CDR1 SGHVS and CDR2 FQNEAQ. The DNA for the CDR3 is TGTGCCAGCAGCCCCCGGACAGGGGTAAGCTATGGCTACACCTTC. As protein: CASSPRTGVSYGYTF. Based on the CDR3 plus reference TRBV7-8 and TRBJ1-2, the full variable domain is GAGVSQSPRYKVAKRGQDVALRCDPISGHVSLFWYQQALGQGPEFLTYFQNEAQLDKSGLPSDRFFAERPEGSVSTLKIQRTQQEDSAVYLCASSPRTGVSYGYTFGSGTRLTVV.

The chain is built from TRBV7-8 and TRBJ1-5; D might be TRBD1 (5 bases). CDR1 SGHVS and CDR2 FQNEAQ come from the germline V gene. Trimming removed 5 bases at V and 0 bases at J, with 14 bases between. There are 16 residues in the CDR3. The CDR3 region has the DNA TGTGCCAGCAGCCCCGCAGGACACTTTAGCAATCAGCCCCAGCATTTT. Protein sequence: CASSPAGHFSNQPQHF.

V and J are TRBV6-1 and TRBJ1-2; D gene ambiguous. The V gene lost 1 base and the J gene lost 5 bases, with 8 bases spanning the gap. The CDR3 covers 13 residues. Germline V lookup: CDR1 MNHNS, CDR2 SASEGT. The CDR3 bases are TGTGCCAGCAGTGAAGGCAGATTTTATGGCTACACCTTC. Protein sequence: CASSEGRFYGYTF.

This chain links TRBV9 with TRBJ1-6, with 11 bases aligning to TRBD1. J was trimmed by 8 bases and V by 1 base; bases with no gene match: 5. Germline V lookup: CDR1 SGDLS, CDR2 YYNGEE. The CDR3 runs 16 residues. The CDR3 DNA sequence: TGTGCCAGCAGCGTACTACCGGGACAGGGGGATTCACCCCTCCACTTT. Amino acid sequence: CASSVLPGQGDSPLHF.

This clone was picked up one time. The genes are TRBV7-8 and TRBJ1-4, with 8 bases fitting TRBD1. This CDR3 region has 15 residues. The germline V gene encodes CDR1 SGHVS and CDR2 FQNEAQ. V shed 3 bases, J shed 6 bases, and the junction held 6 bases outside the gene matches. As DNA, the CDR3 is TGTGCCAGCAGCTTGTCCTCAGGGGGCTATGAAAAACTGTTTTTT. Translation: CASSLSSGGYEKLFF.

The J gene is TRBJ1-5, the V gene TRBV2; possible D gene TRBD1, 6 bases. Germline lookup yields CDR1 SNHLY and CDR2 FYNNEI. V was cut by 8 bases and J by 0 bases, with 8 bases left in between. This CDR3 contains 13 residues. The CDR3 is CASGTFSNQPQHF. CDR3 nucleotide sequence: TGTGCCAGCGGGACATTTAGCAATCAGCCCCAGCATTTT.

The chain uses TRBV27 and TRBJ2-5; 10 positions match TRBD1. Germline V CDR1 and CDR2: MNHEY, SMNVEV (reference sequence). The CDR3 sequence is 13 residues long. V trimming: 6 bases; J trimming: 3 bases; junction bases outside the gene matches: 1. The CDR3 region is CASSGTGEETQYF. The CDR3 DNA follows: TGTGCCAGCAGCGGGACAGGGGAAGAGACCCAGTACTTC.

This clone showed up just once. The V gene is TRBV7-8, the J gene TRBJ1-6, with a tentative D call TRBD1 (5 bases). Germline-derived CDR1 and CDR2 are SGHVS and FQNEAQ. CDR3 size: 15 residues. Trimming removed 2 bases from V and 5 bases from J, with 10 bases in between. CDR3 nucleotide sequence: TGTGCCAGCAGCTTAAGGGGAAGAGATAATTCACCCCTCCACTTT. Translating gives CASSLRGRDNSPLHF.

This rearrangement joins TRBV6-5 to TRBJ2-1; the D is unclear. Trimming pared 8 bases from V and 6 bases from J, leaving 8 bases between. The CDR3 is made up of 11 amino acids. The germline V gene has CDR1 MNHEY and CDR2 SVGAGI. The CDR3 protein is CASERLNEQFF. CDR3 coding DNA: TGTGCCAGCGAGCGTCTCAATGAGCAGTTCTTC.

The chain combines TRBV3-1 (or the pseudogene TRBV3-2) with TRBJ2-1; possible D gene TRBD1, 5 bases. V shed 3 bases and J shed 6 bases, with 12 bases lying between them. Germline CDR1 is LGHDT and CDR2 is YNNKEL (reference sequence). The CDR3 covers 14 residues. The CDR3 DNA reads TGTGCCAGCAGCCAGGGGCGAATACTCAATGAGCAGTTCTTC. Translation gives CASSQGRILNEQFF.